A single sample is the source of the 8 T cell receptor beta chains below, sequenced in a study of OX40 agonist ivuxolimab in advanced cancers. The assay was immunoSEQ multiplex PCR, and TCRdb's table has in-frame clones only and misses some. The table lists 2,000 or so clones, 70% to 75% of them singletons. The specimen was CD4+ or CD8+ T cells sorted from blood, collected in a trial of the OX40 agonist ivuxolimab. These receptors originate from an adult with an advanced solid tumor such as melanoma, head and neck, liver or kidney cancer.

The chain joins TRBV7-9 to TRBJ2-1, with 8 positions matching TRBD1. Losses at the gene ends were 5 bases for V and 7 bases for J; bases not matched to a gene: 10. CDR3 length: 15 residues. CDR1 is SEHNR and CDR2 is FQNEAQ in the germline V gene (reference sequence). CDR3 sequence (DNA): TGTGCCAGCAGCCGACCCGACAGGGGAGTGAATGAGCAGTTCTTC. Protein sequence: CASSRPDRGVNEQFF.

The genes are TRBV9 and TRBJ2-5, with a possible D match to TRBD2 (5 bases). V was pared by 2 bases and J by 1 base, with 6 bases between. Germline V lookup: CDR1 SGDLS, CDR2 YYNGEE. The CDR3 runs 13 residues. The CDR3 DNA reads TGTGCCAGCAGCGTCAGCGGCCAAGAGACCCAGTACTTC. Protein sequence: CASSVSGQETQYF.

V and J are TRBV4-1 and TRBJ2-2, with 9 bases lining up with TRBD2. The CDR3 loop spans 17 amino acids. The germline CDR1 and CDR2 sequences are MGHRA and YSYEKL. The V segment lost 2 bases and the J segment 4 bases; nucleotides outside the gene matches: 8. CDR3 DNA sequence: TGCGCCAGCAGCCAAAAGACGCAGCGGGGGGCCACCGGGGAGCTGTTTTTT. It yields the protein CASSQKTQRGATGELFF.

V gene TRBV7-2 combines with J gene TRBJ1-3; 8 bases agree with TRBD1. After removal of 1 base from V and 2 bases from J, the junction contained 4 bases not matched to a gene. Germline V gene lookup returns CDR1 SGHTA and CDR2 FQGNSA. CDR3 length: 16 residues. The CDR3 loop is CASSLVSGGPGNTIYF. In DNA, the CDR3 is TGTGCCAGCAGCTTAGTCTCAGGGGGCCCTGGAAACACCATATATTTT.

In nucleotides, the CDR3 is TGTGCCAGCAGCCAAGATAGGGGGTCCCGGGACAGACAAGAGACCCAGTACTTC. Translation: CASSQDRGSRDRQETQYF. The rearrangement uses TRBV5-4 and TRBJ2-5, with 7 bases fitting TRBD1. The V and J ends lost 4 bases and 2 bases, in that order; junction bases with no gene match: 17. Germline CDR1 is SGHNT and CDR2 is YYREEE (reference sequence). The CDR3 consists of 18 residues. Variable domain in full (rest from reference TRBV5-4 and TRBJ2-5): ETGVTQSPTHLIKTRGQQVTLRCSSQSGHNTVSWYQQALGQGPQFIFQYYREEENGRGNFPPRFSGLQFPNYSSELNVNALELDDSALYLCASSQDRGSRDRQETQYFGPGTRLLVL.

This sequence joins TRBV7-9 and TRBJ1-1; no firm D call. CDR1 is SEHNR, CDR2 FQNEAQ, per germline (reference sequence). Trimming left V 1 base short and J 6 bases short, with 15 bases between. This CDR3 contains 15 residues. Here the CDR3 reads CASSLGLGKFAEAFF. CDR3 nucleotides: TGTGCCAGCAGCTTAGGTTTAGGGAAGTTCGCTGAAGCTTTCTTT.

By its share, this clone is hyperexpanded (1% or more). CDR3 loop: CASSQDRGSRDRQETQYF. CDR3 sequence (DNA): TGTGCCAGCAGCCAAGATAGGGGGTCCCGGGACAGACAAGAGACCCAGTACTTC. This rearrangement joins TRBV4-2 to TRBJ2-5; 7 bases fit TRBD1. The CDR3 runs to 18 residues. V gave up 0 bases and J gave up 2 bases; unmatched junction bases: 12. Germline CDR1 is LGHNA and CDR2 is YNFKEQ.

The rearrangement joins TRBV27 to TRBJ2-4, with D perhaps TRBD1 (6 bases). The germline V and J ends were trimmed by 4 bases and 6 bases, with 13 bases remaining between them. This CDR3 has 14 amino acids. Germline CDR1 MNHEY, CDR2 SMNVEV (reference sequence). CDR3 protein: CASSSTPQGNIQYF. CDR3 coding DNA: TGTGCCAGCAGTTCGACTCCACAGGGAAACATTCAGTACTTC.